This T cell receptor beta chain originates from a study of blood T cell repertoires in COVID-19. On the study more broadly: Some COVID-19 samples were acute and others convalescent; all came from the United States, Italy and Spain. The cDNA or gDNA used as material had been derived from T cells, B-cell-depleted T cells, or PBMCs.

The authors' processing: Estimated nucleated cell counts came from reference gene primer amplification. Here immunoSEQ multiplex PCR was the method, and the copy in TCRdb shows in-frame clones only, minus some. That table is the source of V, J and clone size, and D and trimming were worked out from the DNA. Seen here are about 220,000 clones, around 86% observed once, and the top ten hold 4.5% to 5.5%. Germline CDR1 MDHEN, CDR2 SYDVKM. The CDR3 spans 14 residues. V lost 6 bases, J lost 0 bases, and 8 bases lay in between. The origin of this receptor is a human donor in a cohort sampled during active COVID-19. The V call is TRBV28, the J call TRBJ2-2; no firm D call. Sequencing was done on a sample of peripheral blood. The CDR3 bases are TGTGCCAGCAGCCTTGACACGAACACCGGGGAGCTGTTTTTT. Translated, it gives CASSLDTNTGELFF.